This T cell receptor beta chain was sequenced during a study of blood T cell repertoires in COVID-19 (dated by TCRdb to 2019 to 2021). Looking at the study overall: Samples covering the acute and convalescent phases of COVID-19 were provided by collaborators in the United States, Italy and Spain. The prospective study material was composed of cDNA or gDNA derived from T cells, B-cell-depleted T cells, or PBMCs. Subjects who had been exposed to COVID-19, were actively infected with it, or had recovered from it provided the deeply sampled blood TCRbeta repertoires that made up the dataset. The repertoires were made available in a free public database intended to serve as a resource for research on the immune response to SARS-CoV-2. The samples were drawn from the first 160 participants of the ongoing ImmuneRACE study and from 950 to 1,500 subjects provided by 6 global collaborators. A de-identified subject ID, COVID-19 status, age in years and sex were almost always included in the sample metadata. Where HLA class I and class II types were available, the types were taken from metadata supplied by the sample provider, not from assay-based typing. The paper's findings and limits, for the study overall: Clinical and demographic metadata were provided uncurated, with the amount varying by source and participant.

The CDR3 contains 12 residues, cysteine and phenylalanine counted. This entry keeps only the CDR3 DNA: 36 bases, framed from base 1. Cut back by 7 bases and 2 bases, the V and J ends lie 9 bases apart. The germline V gene encodes CDR1 GTSNPN and CDR2 SVGIG (reference sequence). This clone came up a few times. Its antigen is not yet known. Base qualities are missing; no much larger clone stands one base away. TCRbeta CDR3 regions were amplified from genomic DNA by means of the immunoSEQ Assay, a bias-controlled multiplex PCR. The authors' analysis ran thus. Nucleated cell counts per sample were estimated from amplification of reference gene primers within the assay. To quantify the absolute abundance of each unique TCRbeta CDR3 rearrangement, sequence reads were collapsed and filtered. For each sample, productive Simpson clonality was calculated as the square root of Simpson's diversity index over productive rearrangements. TCRdb obtained this table from immuneACCESS and retained in-frame rearrangements with V and J assigned. These tables miss some clones; where compared with another copy, unresolved V genes account for less than half of the shortfall, and the remainder is unexplained. The V and J calls and clone size come from that table; D and trimming were worked out from the DNA. The table for this sample lists approximately 90,000 clones; just under 85% of them were counted only once. Jointly, the top ten make up about 3.4% of the sample.

The collaborating institutions used their own protocols to collect whole blood in K2EDTA tubes. For TCRbeta analysis, collaborators shipped samples as frozen whole blood, isolated PBMCs, or DNA extracted from either of those sample types. The receptor's source is a man between 50 and 59 years old with acute or convalescent COVID-19. Sequencing was carried out using peripheral blood. Rearrangement joined TRBV30 to TRBJ1-3, with TRBD1 as a weak D call on 6 bases. The encoded CDR3 is CAYGQTGNTIYF. The sequenced DNA is TGTGCCTACGGACAGACTGGAAACACCATATATTTT.